This T cell receptor beta chain was profiled in a study of preoperative IRX-2 immunotherapy in early breast cancer. This clone was recorded only once. Clones were sequenced by immunoSEQ multiplex PCR, and TCRdb holds only the in-frame ones, with some missing. Of 35,000 to 45,000 clones in the sample, approximately 80% were seen once. The CDR3 totals 18 residues. The treatment here: preoperative locoregional IRX-2 cytokine immunotherapy. This phase Ib study tested locoregional IRX-2 cytokine immunotherapy given before surgery. The TCR sequence derives from a human donor with breast cancer. The input for sequencing was lymph node tissue, taken after IRX-2 immunotherapy. The rearrangement joins TRBV1 to TRBJ2-7; the table's D call TRBD1 went unverified against the DNA. TRBV1 counts as a pseudogene. CDR3 amino acids: CASSQWGPFRTGDYEQYF. Written as DNA, the CDR3 is TGCGCCAGCAGCCAATGGGGGCCTTTTCGGACAGGGGACTACGAGCAGTACTTC.